Here is one T cell receptor beta chain with its context. Its antigen is as yet unknown. The CDR3 runs 15 residues. V was pared by 0 bases and J by 5 bases, with 4 bases of the junction left unmatched. Germline CDR1 and CDR2: SGHRS and YFSETQ. The sample belongs to a study of cytomegalovirus exposure and HLA in healthy donors. The study, taken as a whole, reports: TRBV6-2, TRBV6-3 and some other V segments were unresolvable in 87-base-pair reads. Productive status was seen about 87% or about 30% of the time for most TCR beta V segments in an earlier analysis.

Researchers ran the PCR with 60 Vbeta and 13 Jbeta primers. The repertoire was sequenced with immunoSEQ multiplex PCR; TCRdb's copy has only in-frame clones and lacks some. The sample shows some 110,000 clones, about three quarters of them seen only once. The chain employs TRBV5-1 and TRBJ2-7; TRBD2 agrees at 11 bases. This TCR was recovered from a boy between 10 and 17 years old in good health and CMV-seronegative. The sample was PBMCs. CDR3 amino acids: CASSLASGRINEQYF. The CDR3 DNA reads TGCGCCAGCAGCTTGGCTAGCGGGAGGATTAACGAGCAGTACTTC.